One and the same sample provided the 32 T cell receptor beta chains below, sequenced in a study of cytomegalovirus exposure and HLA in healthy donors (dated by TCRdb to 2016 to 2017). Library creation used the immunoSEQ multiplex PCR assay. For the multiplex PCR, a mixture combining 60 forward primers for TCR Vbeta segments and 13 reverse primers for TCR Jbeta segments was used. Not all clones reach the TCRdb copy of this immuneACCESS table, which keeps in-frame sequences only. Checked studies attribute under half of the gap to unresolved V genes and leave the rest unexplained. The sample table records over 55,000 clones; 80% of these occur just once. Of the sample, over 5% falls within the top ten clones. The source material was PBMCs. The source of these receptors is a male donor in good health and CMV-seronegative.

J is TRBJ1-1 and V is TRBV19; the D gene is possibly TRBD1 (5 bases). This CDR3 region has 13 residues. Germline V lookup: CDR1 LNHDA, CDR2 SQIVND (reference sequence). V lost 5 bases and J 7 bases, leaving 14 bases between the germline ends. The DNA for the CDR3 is TGTGCCAGTAGTCTTACCAGGACATTTGAAGCTTTCTTT. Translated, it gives CASSLTRTFEAFF. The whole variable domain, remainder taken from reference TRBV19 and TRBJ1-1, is DGGITQSPKYLFRKEGQNVTLSCEQNLNHDAMYWYRQDPGQGLRLIYYSQIVNDFQKGDIAEGYSVSREKKESFPLTVTSAQKNPTAFYLCASSLTRTFEAFFGQGTRLTVV.

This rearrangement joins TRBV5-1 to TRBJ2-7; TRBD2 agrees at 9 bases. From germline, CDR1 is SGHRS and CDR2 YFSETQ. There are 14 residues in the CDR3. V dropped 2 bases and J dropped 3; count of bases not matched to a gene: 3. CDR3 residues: CASSLGGGDYEQYF. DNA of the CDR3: TGCGCCAGCAGCTTAGGCGGGGGGGACTACGAGCAGTACTTC.

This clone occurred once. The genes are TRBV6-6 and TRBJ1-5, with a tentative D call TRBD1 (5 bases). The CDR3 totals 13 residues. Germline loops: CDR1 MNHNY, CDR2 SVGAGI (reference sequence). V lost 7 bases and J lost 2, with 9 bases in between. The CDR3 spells CASTPRGNQPQHF. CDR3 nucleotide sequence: TGTGCCAGCACCCCCAGGGGCAATCAGCCCCAGCATTTT.

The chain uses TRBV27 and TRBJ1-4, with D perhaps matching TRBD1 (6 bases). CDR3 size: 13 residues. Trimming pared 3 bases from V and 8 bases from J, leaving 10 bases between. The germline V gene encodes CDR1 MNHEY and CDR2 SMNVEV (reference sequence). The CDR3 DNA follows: TGTGCCAGCAGTTTGGGGGGGCTGGAAAAACTGTTTTTT. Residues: CASSLGGLEKLFF.

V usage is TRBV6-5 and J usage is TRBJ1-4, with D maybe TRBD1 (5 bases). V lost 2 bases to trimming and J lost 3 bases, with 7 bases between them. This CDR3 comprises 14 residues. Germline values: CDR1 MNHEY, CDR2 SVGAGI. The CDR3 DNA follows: TGTGCCAGCAGTTACGGGGGGGCTAATGAAAAACTGTTTTTT. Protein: CASSYGGANEKLFF.

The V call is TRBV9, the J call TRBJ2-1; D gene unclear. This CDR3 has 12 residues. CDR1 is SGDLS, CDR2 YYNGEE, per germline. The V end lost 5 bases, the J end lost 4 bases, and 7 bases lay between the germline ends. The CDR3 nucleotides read TGTGCCAGCAGTCCCGTATACAATGAGCAGTTCTTC. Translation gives CASSPVYNEQFF. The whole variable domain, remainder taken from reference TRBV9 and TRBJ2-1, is DSGVTQTPKHLITATGQRVTLRCSPRSGDLSVYWYQQSLDQGLQFLIQYYNGEERAKGNILERFSAQQFPDLHSELNLSSLELGDSALYFCASSPVYNEQFFGPGTRLTVL.

The CDR3 protein is CASSAKSQRGYYGYTF. The CDR3 nucleotides read TGTGCCAGCAGTGCAAAGAGCCAAAGGGGGTACTATGGCTACACCTTC. V gene TRBV27 combines with J gene TRBJ1-2, with D tentatively TRBD1 (6 bases). Germline V gene data show CDR1 as MNHEY and CDR2 as SMNVEV (reference sequence). This CDR3 is built from 16 residues. Trimming stripped 5 bases from V and 3 bases from J, with 19 bases between.

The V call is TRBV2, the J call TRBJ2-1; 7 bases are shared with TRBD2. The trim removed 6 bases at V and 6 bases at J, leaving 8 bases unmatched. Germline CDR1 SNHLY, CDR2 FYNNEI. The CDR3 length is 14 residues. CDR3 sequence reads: CASRGGLKINEQFF. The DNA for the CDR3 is TGTGCCAGCAGGGGGGGGTTGAAAATCAATGAGCAGTTCTTC.

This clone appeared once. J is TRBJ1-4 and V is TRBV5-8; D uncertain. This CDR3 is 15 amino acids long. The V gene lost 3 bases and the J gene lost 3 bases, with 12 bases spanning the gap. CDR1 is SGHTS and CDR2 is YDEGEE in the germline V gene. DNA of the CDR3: TGTGCCAGCAGCTCCTCTGGCGGGGCTAATGAAAAACTGTTTTTT. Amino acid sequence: CASSSSGGANEKLFF. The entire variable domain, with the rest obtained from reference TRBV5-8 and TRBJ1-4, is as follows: EAGVTQSPTHLIKTRGQQATLRCSPISGHTSVYWYQQALGLGLQFLLWYDEGEERNRGNFPPRFSGRQFPNYSSELNVNALELEDSALYLCASSSSGGANEKLFFGSGTQLSVL.

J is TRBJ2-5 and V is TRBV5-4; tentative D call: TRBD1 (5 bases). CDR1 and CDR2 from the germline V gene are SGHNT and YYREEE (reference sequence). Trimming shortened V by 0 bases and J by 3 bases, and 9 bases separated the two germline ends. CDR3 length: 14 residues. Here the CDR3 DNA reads TGTGCCAGCAGCTTGGAAGGGGTGAAAGAGACCCAGTACTTC. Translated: CASSLEGVKETQYF.

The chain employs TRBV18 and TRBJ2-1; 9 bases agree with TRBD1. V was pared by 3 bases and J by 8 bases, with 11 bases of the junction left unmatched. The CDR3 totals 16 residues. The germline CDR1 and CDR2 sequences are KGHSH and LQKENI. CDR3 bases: TGTGCCAGCTCACCGACAGGGGGGACGCCCGGGCATGAGCAGTTCTTC. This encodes CASSPTGGTPGHEQFF.

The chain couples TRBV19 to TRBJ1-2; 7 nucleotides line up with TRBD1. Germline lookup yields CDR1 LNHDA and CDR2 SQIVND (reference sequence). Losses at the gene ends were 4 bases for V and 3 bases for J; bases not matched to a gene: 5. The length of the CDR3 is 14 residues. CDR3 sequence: CASSTDRDHYGYTF. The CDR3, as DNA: TGTGCCAGTAGTACCGACAGGGATCACTATGGCTACACCTTC.

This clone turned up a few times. CDR3 DNA sequence: TGCGCCAGCAGTCTTCCAGGGGTTGTGCCCCAGCATTTT. This translates into CASSLPGVVPQHF. V and J are TRBV23-1 and TRBJ1-5, with D possibly TRBD1 on 6 matching bases. TRBV23-1 is noted as an ORF with a role that remains uncertain. The CDR3 has 13 amino acids. Trimming took off 4 bases at V and 9 bases at J, with 13 bases between the two ends.

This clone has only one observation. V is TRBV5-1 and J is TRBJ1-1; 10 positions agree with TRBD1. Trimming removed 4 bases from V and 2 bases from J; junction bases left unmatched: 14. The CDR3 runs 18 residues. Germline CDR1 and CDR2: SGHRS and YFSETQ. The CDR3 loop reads CASSLRRTGGRGNTEAFF. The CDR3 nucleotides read TGCGCCAGCAGCCTCCGCCGGACAGGGGGGAGGGGTAACACTGAAGCTTTCTTT. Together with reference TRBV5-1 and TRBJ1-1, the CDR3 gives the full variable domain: KAGVTQTPRYLIKTRGQQVTLSCSPISGHRSVSWYQQTPGQGLQFLFEYFSETQRNKGNFPGRFSGRQFSNSRSEMNVSTLELGDSALYLCASSLRRTGGRGNTEAFFGQGTRLTVV.

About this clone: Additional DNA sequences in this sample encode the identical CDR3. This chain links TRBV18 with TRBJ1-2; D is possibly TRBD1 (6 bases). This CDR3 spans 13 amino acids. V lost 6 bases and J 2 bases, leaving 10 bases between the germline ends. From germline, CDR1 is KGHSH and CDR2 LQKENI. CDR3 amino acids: CASSPGQNYGYTF. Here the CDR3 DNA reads TGTGCCAGCTCGCCTGGACAGAACTATGGCTACACCTTC.

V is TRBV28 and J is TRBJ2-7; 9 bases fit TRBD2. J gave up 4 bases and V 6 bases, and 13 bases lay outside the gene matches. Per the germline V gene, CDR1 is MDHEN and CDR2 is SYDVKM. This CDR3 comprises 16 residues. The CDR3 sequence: CASREPAGGGRYEQYF. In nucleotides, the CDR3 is TGTGCCAGCAGGGAACCTGCGGGGGGGGGAAGGTACGAGCAGTACTTC. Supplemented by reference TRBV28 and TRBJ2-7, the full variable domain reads DVKVTQSSRYLVKRTGEKVFLECVQDMDHENMFWYRQDPGLGLRLIYFSYDVKMKEKGDIPEGYSVSREKKERFSLILESASTNQTSMYLCASREPAGGGRYEQYFGPGTRLTVT.

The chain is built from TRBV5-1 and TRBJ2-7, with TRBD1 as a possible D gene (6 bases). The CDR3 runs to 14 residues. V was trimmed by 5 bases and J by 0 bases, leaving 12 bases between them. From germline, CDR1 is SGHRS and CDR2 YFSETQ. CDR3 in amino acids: CASRQRDNSYEQYF. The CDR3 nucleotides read TGCGCCAGCAGACAACGGGACAACTCCTACGAGCAGTACTTC.

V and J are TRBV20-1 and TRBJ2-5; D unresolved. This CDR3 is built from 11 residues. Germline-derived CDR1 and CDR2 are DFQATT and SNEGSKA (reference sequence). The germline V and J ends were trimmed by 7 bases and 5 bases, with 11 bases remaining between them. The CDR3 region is CSGSDEETQYF. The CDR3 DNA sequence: TGCAGTGGCAGCGACGAGGAGACCCAGTACTTC.

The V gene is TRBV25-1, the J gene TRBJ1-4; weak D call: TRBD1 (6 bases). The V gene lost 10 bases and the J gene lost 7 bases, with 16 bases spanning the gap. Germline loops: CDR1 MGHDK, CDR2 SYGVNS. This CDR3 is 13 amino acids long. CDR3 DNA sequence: TGTGCCACCGTGGGGGGGGCAGGTGAAAAACTGTTTTTT. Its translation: CATVGGAGEKLFF.

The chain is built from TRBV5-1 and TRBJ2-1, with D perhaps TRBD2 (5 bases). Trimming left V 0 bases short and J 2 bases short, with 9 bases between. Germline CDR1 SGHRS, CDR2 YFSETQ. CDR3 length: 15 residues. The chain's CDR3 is CASSLAEGTYNEQFF. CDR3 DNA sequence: TGCGCCAGCAGCTTGGCCGAGGGAACCTACAATGAGCAGTTCTTC.

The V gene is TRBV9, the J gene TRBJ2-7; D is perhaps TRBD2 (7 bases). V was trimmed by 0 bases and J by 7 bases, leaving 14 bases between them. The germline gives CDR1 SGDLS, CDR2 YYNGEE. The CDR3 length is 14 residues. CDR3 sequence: CASSVGGGGMEQYF. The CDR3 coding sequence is TGTGCCAGCAGCGTAGGGGGGGGCGGAATGGAGCAGTACTTC. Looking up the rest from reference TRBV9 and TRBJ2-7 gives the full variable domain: DSGVTQTPKHLITATGQRVTLRCSPRSGDLSVYWYQQSLDQGLQFLIQYYNGEERAKGNILERFSAQQFPDLHSELNLSSLELGDSALYFCASSVGGGGMEQYFGPGTRLTVT.

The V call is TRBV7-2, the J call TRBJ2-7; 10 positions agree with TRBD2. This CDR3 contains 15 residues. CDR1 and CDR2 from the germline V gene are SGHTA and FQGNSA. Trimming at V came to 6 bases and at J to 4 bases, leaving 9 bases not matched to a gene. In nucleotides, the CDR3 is TGTGCCAGCAGTCCCGGGAGCGGGGGGGCGTACGAGCAGTACTTC. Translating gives CASSPGSGGAYEQYF.

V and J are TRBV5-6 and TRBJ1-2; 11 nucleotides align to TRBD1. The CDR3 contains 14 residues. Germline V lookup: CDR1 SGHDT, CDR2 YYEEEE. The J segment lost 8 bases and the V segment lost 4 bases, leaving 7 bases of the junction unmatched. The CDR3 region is CASSRDRGIRGYTF. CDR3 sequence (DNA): TGTGCCAGCAGCCGGGACAGGGGGATAAGGGGCTACACCTTC.

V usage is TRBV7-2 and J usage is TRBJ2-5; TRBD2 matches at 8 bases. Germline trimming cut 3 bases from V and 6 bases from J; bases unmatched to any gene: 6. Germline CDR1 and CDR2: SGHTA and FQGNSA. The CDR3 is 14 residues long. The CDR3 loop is CASSLSGGVKTQYF. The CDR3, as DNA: TGTGCCAGCAGCTTGTCCGGGGGGGTGAAGACCCAGTACTTC.

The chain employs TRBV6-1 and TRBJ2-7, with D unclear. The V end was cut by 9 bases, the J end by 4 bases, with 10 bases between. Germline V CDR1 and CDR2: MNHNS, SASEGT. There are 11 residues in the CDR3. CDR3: CASPVLYEQYF. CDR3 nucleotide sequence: TGTGCCAGTCCCGTTTTGTACGAGCAGTACTTC.

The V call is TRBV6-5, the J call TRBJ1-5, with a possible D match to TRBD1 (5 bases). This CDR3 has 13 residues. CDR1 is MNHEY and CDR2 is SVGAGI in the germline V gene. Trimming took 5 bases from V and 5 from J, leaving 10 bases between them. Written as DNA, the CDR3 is TGTGCCAGCAGTCGACAGATAGATCAGCCCCAGCATTTT. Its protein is CASSRQIDQPQHF.

CDR3 loop: CASSSTRLLSQETQYF. CDR3 nucleotides: TGTGCCAGCAGCTCGACTAGACTACTTTCCCAAGAGACCCAGTACTTC. J is TRBJ2-5 and V is TRBV5-4, with D possibly being TRBD2 (6 bases). V gave up 3 bases and J gave up 1 base, with 16 bases separating them. CDR1 is SGHNT and CDR2 is YYREEE in the germline V gene (reference sequence). This CDR3 comprises 16 residues.

The CDR3 bases are TGTGCCAGCAGCTTAGACAGTAATCAGCCCCAGCATTTT. Amino acids: CASSLDSNQPQHF. This rearrangement joins TRBV7-2 to TRBJ1-5; D is uncertain. V lost 1 base and J lost 4, with 5 bases in between. Germline loops: CDR1 SGHTA, CDR2 FQGNSA. This CDR3 spans 13 amino acids.

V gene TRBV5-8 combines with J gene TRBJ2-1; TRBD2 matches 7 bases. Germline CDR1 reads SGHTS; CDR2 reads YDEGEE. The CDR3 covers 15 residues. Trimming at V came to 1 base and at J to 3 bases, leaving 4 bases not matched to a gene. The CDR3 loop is CASSLMASGYNEQFF. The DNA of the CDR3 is TGTGCCAGCAGCTTGATGGCTAGCGGCTACAATGAGCAGTTCTTC.

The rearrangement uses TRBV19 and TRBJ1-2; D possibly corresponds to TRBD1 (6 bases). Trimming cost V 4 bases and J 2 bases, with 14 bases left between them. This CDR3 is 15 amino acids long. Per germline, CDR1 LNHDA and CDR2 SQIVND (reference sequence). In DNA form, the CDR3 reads TGTGCCAGTAGTACCAAGGCAGGGGCGAACTATGGCTACACCTTC. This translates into CASSTKAGANYGYTF.

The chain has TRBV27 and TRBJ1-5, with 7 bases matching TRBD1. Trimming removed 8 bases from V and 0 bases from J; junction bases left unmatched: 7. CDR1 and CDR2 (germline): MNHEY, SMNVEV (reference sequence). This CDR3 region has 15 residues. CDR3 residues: CASRTGGYSNQPQHF. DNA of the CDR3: TGTGCCAGCCGGACAGGAGGATATAGCAATCAGCCCCAGCATTTT.

The CDR3 nucleotides are TGTGCCAGCAGCCGAGGACTAGCGGGGGGGGGTGAGCAGTTCTTC. Encoded protein: CASSRGLAGGGEQFF. The rearrangement uses TRBV7-3 and TRBJ2-1; 15 positions match TRBD2. The CDR3 has 15 amino acids. The junction had 5 bases not matched to a gene; V was cut back by 5 bases and J by 9 bases. Germline V gene lookup returns CDR1 SGHTA and CDR2 FQGTGA.